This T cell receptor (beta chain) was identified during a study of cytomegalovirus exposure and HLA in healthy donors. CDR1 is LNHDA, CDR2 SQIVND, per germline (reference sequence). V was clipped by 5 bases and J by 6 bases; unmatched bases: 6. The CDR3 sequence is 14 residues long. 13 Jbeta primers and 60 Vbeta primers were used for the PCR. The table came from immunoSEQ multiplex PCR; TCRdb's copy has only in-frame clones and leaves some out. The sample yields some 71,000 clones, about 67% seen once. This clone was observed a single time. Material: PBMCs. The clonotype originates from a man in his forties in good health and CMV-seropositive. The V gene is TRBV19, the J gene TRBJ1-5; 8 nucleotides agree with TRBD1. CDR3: CASSGTGGRQPQHF. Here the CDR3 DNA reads TGTGCCAGTAGTGGCACAGGGGGGCGTCAGCCCCAGCATTTT.